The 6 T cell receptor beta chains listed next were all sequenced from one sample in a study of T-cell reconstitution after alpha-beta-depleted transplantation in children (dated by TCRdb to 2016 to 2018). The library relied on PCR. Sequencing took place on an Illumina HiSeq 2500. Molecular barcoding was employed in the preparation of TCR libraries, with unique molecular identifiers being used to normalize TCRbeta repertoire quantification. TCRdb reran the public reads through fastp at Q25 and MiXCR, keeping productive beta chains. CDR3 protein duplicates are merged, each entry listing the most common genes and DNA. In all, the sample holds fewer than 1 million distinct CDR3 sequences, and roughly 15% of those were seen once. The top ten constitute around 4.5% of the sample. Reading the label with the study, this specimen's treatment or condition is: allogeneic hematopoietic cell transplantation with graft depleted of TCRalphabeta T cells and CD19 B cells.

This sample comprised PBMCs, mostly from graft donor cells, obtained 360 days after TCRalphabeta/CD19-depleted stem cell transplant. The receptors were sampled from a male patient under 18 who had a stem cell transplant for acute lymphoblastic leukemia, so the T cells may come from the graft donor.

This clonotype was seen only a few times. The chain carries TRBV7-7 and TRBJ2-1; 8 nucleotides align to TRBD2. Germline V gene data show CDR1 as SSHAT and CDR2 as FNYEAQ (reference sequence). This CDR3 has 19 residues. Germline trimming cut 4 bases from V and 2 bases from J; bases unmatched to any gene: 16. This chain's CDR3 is CASSSGPGASGRTYNEQFF. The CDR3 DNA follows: TGTGCCAGCAGCTCCGGGCCCGGCGCGAGCGGGAGAACCTACAATGAGCAGTTCTTC. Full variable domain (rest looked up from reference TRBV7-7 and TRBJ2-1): GAGVSQSPRYKVTKRGQDVTLRCDPISSHATLYWYQQALGQGPEFLTYFNYEAQPDKSGLPSDRFSAERPEGSISTLTIQRTEQRDSAMYRCASSSGPGASGRTYNEQFFGPGTRLTVL.

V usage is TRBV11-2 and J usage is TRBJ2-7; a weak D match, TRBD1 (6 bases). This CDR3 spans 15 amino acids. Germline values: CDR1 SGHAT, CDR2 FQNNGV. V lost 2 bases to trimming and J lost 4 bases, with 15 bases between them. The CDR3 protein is CASSLRGGGAYEQYF. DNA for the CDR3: TGTGCCAGCAGCTTACGAGGGGGTGGGGCATACGAGCAGTACTTC.

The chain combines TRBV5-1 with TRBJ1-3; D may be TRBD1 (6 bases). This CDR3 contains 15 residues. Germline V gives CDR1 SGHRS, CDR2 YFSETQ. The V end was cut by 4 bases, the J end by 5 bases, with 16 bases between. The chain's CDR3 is CASSLSGQGRNTIYF. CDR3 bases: TGCGCCAGCAGCCTATCCGGGCAGGGGAGAAACACCATATATTTT.

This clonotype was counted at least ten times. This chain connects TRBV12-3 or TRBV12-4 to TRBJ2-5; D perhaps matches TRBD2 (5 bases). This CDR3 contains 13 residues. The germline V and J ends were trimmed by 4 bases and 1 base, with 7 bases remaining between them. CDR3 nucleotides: TGTGCCAGCAGTTCGGACTCCCAAGAGACCCAGTACTTC. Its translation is CASSSDSQETQYF.

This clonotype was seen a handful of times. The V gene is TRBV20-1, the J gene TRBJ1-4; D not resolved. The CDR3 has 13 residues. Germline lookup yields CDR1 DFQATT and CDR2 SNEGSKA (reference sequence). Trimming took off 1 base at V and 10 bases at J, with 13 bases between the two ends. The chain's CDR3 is CSARVPHLGKLFF. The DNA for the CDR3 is TGCAGTGCTAGAGTTCCCCACCTGGGAAAACTGTTTTTT.

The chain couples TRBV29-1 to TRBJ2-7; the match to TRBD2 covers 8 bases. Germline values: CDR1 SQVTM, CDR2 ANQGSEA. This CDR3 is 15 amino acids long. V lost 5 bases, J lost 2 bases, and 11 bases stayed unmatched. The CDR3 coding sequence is TGCAGCGTTATTTGGCCGTTAGCGGGAACCTACGAGCAGTACTTC. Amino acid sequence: CSVIWPLAGTYEQYF.